This passage covers 20 T cell receptor beta chains from one sample sequenced in a study of beta chain features in type 1 diabetes. Overall study results and limits: There was a moderate but significant shortening of TCRB CDR3s in all four CD4+ subsets of Type 1 diabetes patients.

Antigens for these TCRs are unknown. Expressed TCRB transcripts were sequenced, since all the RNA that had been isolated was reverse transcribed. Profiled with immunoSEQ multiplex PCR; TCRdb holds only in-frame clones, not every one. The sample holds about 650,000 clones, roughly 12% seen once. The sequencing input was naive CD4+ T cells from blood. These receptors originate from a man in his thirties or forties with type 1 diabetes.

The rearrangement joins TRBV11-3 to TRBJ2-7; TRBD1 might be the D (6 bases). CDR3 size: 13 residues. Trimming left V 5 bases short and J 6 bases short, with 14 bases between. Germline lookup yields CDR1 SGHNT and CDR2 YENEEA. CDR3 loop: CASSPQGSGEQYF. CDR3 nucleotides: TGTGCCAGCAGCCCCCAGGGGTCTGGCGAGCAGTACTTC.

The V and J genes are TRBV5-1 and TRBJ2-7, with D perhaps TRBD1 (6 bases). Germline lookup yields CDR1 SGHRS and CDR2 YFSETQ. The CDR3 covers 14 residues. The germline V and J ends were trimmed by 2 bases and 3 bases, with 12 bases remaining between them. CDR3: CASSLRDNLYEQYF. The CDR3 region has the DNA TGCGCCAGCAGCTTACGGGACAACCTCTACGAGCAGTACTTC.

V gene TRBV9 combines with J gene TRBJ2-1, with 7 bases lining up with TRBD1. The CDR3 is 15 amino acids. The germline gives CDR1 SGDLS, CDR2 YYNGEE. The J segment lost 8 bases and the V segment lost 5 bases, leaving 13 bases of the junction unmatched. CDR3 sequence: CASRRSPTGEHEQFF. CDR3 bases: TGTGCCAGCAGGCGTTCCCCCACAGGGGAGCATGAGCAGTTCTTC.

The V call is TRBV7-3, the J call TRBJ2-6; D might be TRBD1 (6 bases). The germline CDR1 and CDR2 sequences are SGHTA and FQGTGA. The CDR3 sequence is 14 residues long. The V end lost 6 bases, the J end lost 2 bases, and 8 bases lay between the germline ends. The CDR3 DNA sequence: TGTGCCAGCAGTCCAGGGGCTGGGGCCAACGTCCTGACTTTC. It translates to CASSPGAGANVLTF.

This clone occurred a few times. V is TRBV6-6 and J is TRBJ2-3; D may be TRBD1 or TRBD2 (5 bases each). The CDR3 spans 15 residues. Per the germline V gene, CDR1 is MNHNY and CDR2 is SVGAGI (reference sequence). V was trimmed by 2 bases and J by 0 bases, leaving 9 bases between them. In DNA, the CDR3 is TGTGCCAGCAGTTACCCCAGGGACAGCACAGATACGCAGTATTTT. It specifies CASSYPRDSTDTQYF.

This clone turned up a few times. The chain joins TRBV7-6 to TRBJ2-7, with D tentatively TRBD1 or TRBD2 (6 bases each). CDR1 and CDR2 (germline): SGHVS, FNYEAQ. The ends were cut back, 6 bases at V and 2 bases at J, with 17 bases in the middle. The CDR3 is 15 residues long. CDR3 region: CASSLEGGFPYEQYF. DNA of the CDR3: TGTGCCAGCAGTTTGGAGGGGGGATTCCCCTACGAGCAGTACTTC.

The CDR3, as DNA: TGTGCCAGCAGCTCCTCCGGGTTAAACACCGGGGAGCTGTTTTTT. The encoded protein is CASSSSGLNTGELFF. The V and J genes are TRBV7-8 and TRBJ2-2; D not resolved. V gave up 4 bases and J gave up 2 bases, with 11 bases separating them. The CDR3 loop spans 15 amino acids. Germline loops: CDR1 SGHVS, CDR2 FQNEAQ.

The CDR3 loop is CASKAGTGQWGYGYTF. DNA for the CDR3: TGTGCCAGCAAAGCCGGGACAGGGCAATGGGGTTATGGCTACACCTTC. The genes are TRBV28 and TRBJ1-2; 9 bases align to TRBD1. CDR3 length: 16 amino acids. Germline V gives CDR1 MDHEN, CDR2 SYDVKM. V was pared by 7 bases and J by 5 bases, with 14 bases of the junction left unmatched.

The chain combines TRBV2 with TRBJ1-2; D gene ambiguous. CDR1 and CDR2 from the germline V gene are SNHLY and FYNNEI. This CDR3 region has 13 residues. V was shortened by 0 bases and J by 4 bases, with 6 bases between the two germline ends. The CDR3 DNA is TGTGCCAGCAGTGAAGCGCAGCTCTATGGCTACACCTTC. Protein product: CASSEAQLYGYTF. Full variable domain (missing parts from reference TRBV2 and TRBJ1-2): EPEVTQTPSHQVTQMGQEVILRCVPISNHLYFYWYRQILGQKVEFLVSFYNNEISEKSEIFDDQFSVERPDGSNFTLKIRSTKLEDSAMYFCASSEAQLYGYTFGSGTRLTVV.

The chain recombines TRBV5-6 with TRBJ2-7; perhaps TRBD2 as D (5 bases). The CDR3 sequence is 15 residues long. Germline values: CDR1 SGHDT, CDR2 YYEEEE. Deletions cut 1 base from V and 5 bases from J, with 16 bases between. The CDR3 DNA sequence: TGTGCCAGCAGCTTGTACGCCGGACTTAAGGACGAGCAGTACTTC. Protein sequence: CASSLYAGLKDEQYF. The full variable domain, completed using reference TRBV5-6 and TRBJ2-7, is DAGVTQSPTHLIKTRGQQVTLRCSPKSGHDTVSWYQQALGQGPQFIFQYYEEEERQRGNFPDRFSGHQFPNYSSELNVNALLLGDSALYLCASSLYAGLKDEQYFGPGTRLTVT.

Only a few counts were recorded for this clone. The chain links TRBV7-2 to TRBJ2-1, with TRBD2 identical over 8 bases. From germline, CDR1 is SGHTA and CDR2 FQGNSA. CDR3 size: 13 residues. V dropped 5 bases and J dropped 9; count of bases not matched to a gene: 6. CDR3 residues: CASSKTSDAEQFF. In DNA, the CDR3 is TGTGCCAGCAGCAAGACTAGCGATGCTGAGCAGTTCTTC.

With respect to this clone: The same CDR3 is also encoded by other DNA sequences in this sample. The chain combines TRBV6-5 with TRBJ2-2, with 9 nucleotides matching TRBD1. CDR3 length: 15 residues. CDR1 is MNHEY and CDR2 is SVGAGI in the germline V gene. Germline trimming cut 5 bases from V and 2 bases from J; bases unmatched to any gene: 3. The CDR3 region is CASSRDRANTGELFF. In DNA, the CDR3 is TGTGCCAGCAGTAGGGACAGGGCTAACACCGGGGAGCTGTTTTTT.

This clone was detected once. This sequence joins TRBV30 and TRBJ2-5; D might be TRBD1 (5 bases). Near its end, the DNA agrees better with TRBJ2-7, so the J call may be wrong. This CDR3 has 13 residues. The V gene's germline CDR1 is GTSNPN and CDR2 SVGIG (reference sequence). The CDR3 bases are TGTGCCTGGACCCTCGGACATGCCTACGAGCAGTACTTC. As protein: CAWTLGHAYEQYF.

This clone turned up a few times. The chain has TRBV10-3 and TRBJ2-2, with 10 bases matching TRBD1. The length of the CDR3 is 14 residues. Per germline, CDR1 ENHRY and CDR2 SYGVKD. Trimming removed 9 bases from V and 2 bases from J; junction bases left unmatched: 3. The CDR3 sequence: CAIRTGGNTGELFF. CDR3 coding DNA: TGTGCCATACGGACAGGGGGAAACACCGGGGAGCTGTTTTTT.

This clone showed up just a few times. The chain recombines TRBV6-5 with TRBJ1-4, with TRBD1 matching 9 bases. The CDR3 is 14 residues long. Germline trimming cut 5 bases from V and 8 bases from J; bases unmatched to any gene: 6. In germline, CDR1 is MNHEY, CDR2 SVGAGI. CDR3: CASSLRDREEKLFF. The CDR3 nucleotides read TGTGCCAGCAGTCTCCGGGACAGGGAGGAAAAACTGTTTTTT.

There are a few counts of this clone. The chain carries TRBV7-9 and TRBJ1-2; D may be TRBD1 (6 bases). V dropped 3 bases and J dropped 8 bases, with 13 bases sitting between them. Germline values: CDR1 SEHNR, CDR2 FQNEAQ (reference sequence). This CDR3 has 13 amino acids. The DNA of the CDR3 is TGTGCCAGCAGCTTCACAGGGTTGGAGGGCTACACCTTC. Amino acid sequence: CASSFTGLEGYTF.

This clone was counted only a few times. The rearrangement uses TRBV11-3 and TRBJ2-5; TRBD1 matches at 7 bases. Germline values: CDR1 SGHNT, CDR2 YENEEA. The CDR3 spans 14 residues. V gave up 1 base and J gave up 4 bases; unmatched junction bases: 3. CDR3 in amino acids: CASSLGHRGETQYF. The CDR3 nucleotides read TGTGCCAGCAGCTTAGGTCACAGGGGAGAGACCCAGTACTTC.

This clone turned up a few times. This chain uses TRBV25-1 with TRBJ2-7; 10 bases align to TRBD1. Germline CDR1 and CDR2: MGHDK and SYGVNS. V gave up 6 bases and J gave up 0 bases; unmatched junction bases: 2. The CDR3 runs to 14 residues. Here the CDR3 DNA reads TGTGCCAGCAGCAGACAGGGGGCCTCCTACGAGCAGTACTTC. Amino acids: CASSRQGASYEQYF.

The gene calls are TRBV11-2 and TRBJ2-7; D gene ambiguous. Trimming took 6 bases from V and 1 from J, leaving 7 bases between them. The CDR3 totals 12 residues. Germline V gene data show CDR1 as SGHAT and CDR2 as FQNNGV. Written as DNA, the CDR3 is TGTGCCAGCAGACCACAGTCCTACGAGCAGTACTTC. It is translated as CASRPQSYEQYF.

J is TRBJ2-7 and V is TRBV4-3; D not resolved. This CDR3 is built from 15 residues. CDR1 LGHNA and CDR2 YSLEER come from the germline V gene. Trimming removed 1 base from V and 5 bases from J, with 15 bases in between. The CDR3, as DNA: TGCGCCAGCAGCCAAGTACTATCCCGTGGAAACGAGCAGTACTTC. It translates to CASSQVLSRGNEQYF.